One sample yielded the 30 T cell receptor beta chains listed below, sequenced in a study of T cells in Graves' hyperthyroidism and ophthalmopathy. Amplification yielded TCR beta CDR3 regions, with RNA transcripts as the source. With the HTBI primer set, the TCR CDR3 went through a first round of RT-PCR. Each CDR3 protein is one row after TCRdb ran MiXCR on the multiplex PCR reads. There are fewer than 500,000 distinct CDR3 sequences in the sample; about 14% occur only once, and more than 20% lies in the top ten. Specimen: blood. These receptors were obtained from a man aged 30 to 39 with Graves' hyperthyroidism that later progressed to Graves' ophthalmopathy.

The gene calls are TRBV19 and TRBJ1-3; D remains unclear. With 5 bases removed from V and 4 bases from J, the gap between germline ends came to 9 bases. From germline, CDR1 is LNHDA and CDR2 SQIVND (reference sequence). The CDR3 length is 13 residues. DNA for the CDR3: TGTGCCAGTAGTCGGGCGGACGGAAACACCATATATTTT. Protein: CASSRADGNTIYF.

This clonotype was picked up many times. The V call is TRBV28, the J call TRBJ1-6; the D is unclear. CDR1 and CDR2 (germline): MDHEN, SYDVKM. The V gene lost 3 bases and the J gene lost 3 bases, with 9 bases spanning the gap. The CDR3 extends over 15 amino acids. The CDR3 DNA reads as TGTGCCAGCAGTTTGGGCCAGGTCTATAATTCACCCCTCCACTTT. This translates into CASSLGQVYNSPLHF.

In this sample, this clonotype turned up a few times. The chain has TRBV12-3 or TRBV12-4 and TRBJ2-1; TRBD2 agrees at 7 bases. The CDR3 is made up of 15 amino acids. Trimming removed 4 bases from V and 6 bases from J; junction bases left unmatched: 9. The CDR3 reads CASSYRQAGSNEQFF. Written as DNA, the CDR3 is TGTGCCAGCAGTTACCGCCAAGCGGGGAGCAATGAGCAGTTCTTC.

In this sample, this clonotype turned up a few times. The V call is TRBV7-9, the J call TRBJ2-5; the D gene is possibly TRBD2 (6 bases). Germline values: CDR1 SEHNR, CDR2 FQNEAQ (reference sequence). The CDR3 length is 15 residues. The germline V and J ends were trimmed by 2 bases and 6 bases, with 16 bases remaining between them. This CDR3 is CASSLNLWGEQTQYF. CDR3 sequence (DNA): TGTGCCAGCAGCTTAAATTTATGGGGGGAACAGACCCAGTACTTC.

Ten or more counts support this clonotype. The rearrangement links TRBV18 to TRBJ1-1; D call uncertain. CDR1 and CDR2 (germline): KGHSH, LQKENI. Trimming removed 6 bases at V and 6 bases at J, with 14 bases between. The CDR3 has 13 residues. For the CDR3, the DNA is TGTGCCAGCTCTCCGGGATCCGGGGCTGAAGCTTTCTTT. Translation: CASSPGSGAEAFF. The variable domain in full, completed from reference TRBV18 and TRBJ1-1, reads NAGVMQNPRHLVRRRGQEARLRCSPMKGHSHVYWYRQLPEEGLKFMVYLQKENIIDESGMPKERFSAEFPKEGPSILRIQQVVRGDSAAYFCASSPGSGAEAFFGQGTRLTVV.

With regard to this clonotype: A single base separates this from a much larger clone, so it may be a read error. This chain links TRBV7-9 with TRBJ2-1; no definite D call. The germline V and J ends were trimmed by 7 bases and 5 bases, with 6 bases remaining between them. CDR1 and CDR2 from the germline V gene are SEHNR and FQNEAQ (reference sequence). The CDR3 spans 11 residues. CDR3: CASTPDNEQFF. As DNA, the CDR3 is TGTGCCAGCACCCCCGACAATGAGCAGTTCTTC.

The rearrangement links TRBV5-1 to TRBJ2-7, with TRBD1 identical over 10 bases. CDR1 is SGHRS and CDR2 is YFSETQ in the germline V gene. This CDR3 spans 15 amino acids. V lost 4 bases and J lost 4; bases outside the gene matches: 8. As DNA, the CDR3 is TGCGCCAGCAGCCGGGGATGGGACAGGGGTTACGAGCAGTACTTC. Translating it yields CASSRGWDRGYEQYF.

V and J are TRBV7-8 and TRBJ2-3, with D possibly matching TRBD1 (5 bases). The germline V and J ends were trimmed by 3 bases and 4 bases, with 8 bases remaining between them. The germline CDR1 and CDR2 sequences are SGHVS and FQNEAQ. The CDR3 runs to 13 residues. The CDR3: CASSFWGADTQYF. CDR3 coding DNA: TGTGCCAGCAGCTTCTGGGGCGCAGATACGCAGTATTTT. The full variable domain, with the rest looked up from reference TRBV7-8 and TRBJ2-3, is GAGVSQSPRYKVAKRGQDVALRCDPISGHVSLFWYQQALGQGPEFLTYFQNEAQLDKSGLPSDRFFAERPEGSVSTLKIQRTQQEDSAVYLCASSFWGADTQYFGPGTRLTVL.

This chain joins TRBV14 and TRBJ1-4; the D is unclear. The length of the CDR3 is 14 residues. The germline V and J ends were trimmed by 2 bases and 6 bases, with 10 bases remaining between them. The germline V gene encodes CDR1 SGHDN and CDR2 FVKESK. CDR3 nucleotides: TGTGCCAGCAGCCAATCGGACCCCTATGAAAAACTGTTTTTT. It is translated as CASSQSDPYEKLFF.

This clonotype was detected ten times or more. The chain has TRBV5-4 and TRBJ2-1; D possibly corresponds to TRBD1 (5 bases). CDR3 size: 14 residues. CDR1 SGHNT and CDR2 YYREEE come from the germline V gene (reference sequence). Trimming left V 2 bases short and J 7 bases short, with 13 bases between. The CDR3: CASSFVGARNEQFF. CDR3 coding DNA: TGTGCCAGCAGCTTTGTAGGGGCACGGAATGAGCAGTTCTTC.

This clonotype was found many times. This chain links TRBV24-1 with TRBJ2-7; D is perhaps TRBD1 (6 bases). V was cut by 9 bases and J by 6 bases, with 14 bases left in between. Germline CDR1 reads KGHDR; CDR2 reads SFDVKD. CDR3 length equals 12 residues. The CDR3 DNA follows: TGTGCCACCGGGGACAATCAGGGCGAGCAGTACTTC. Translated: CATGDNQGEQYF.

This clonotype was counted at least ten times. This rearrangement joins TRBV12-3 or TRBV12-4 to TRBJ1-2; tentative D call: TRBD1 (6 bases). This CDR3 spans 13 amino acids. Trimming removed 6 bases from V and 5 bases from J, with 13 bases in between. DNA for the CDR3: TGTGCCAGCAGCCAGGGGATCAGATATGGCTACACCTTC. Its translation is CASSQGIRYGYTF.

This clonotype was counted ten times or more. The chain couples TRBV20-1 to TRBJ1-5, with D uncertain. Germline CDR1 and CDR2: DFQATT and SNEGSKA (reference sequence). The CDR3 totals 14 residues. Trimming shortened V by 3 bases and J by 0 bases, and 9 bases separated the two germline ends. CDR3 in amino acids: CSASSVNSNQPQHF. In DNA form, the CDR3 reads TGCAGTGCTAGCTCTGTAAATAGCAATCAGCCCCAGCATTTT.

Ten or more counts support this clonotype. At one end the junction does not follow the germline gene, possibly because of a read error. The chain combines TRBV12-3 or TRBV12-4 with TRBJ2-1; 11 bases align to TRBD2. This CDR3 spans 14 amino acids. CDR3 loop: CASSLSGGAGEQFF. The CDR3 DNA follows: TGCGCCAGCAGCCTTAGCGGGGGGGCCGGTGAGCAGTTCTTC.

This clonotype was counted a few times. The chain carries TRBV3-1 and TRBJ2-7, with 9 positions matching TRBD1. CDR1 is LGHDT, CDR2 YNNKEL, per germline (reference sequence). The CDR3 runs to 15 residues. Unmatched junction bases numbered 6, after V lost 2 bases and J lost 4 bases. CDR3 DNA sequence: TGTGCCAGCAGCCAACCCGGGACAGGGATTTACGAGCAGTACTTC. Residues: CASSQPGTGIYEQYF.

CDR3 nucleotide sequence: TGTGCCAGCAGGGCGACAGGCAACACTGAAGCTTTCTTT. Translation gives CASRATGNTEAFF. V gene TRBV5-6 combines with J gene TRBJ1-1; maybe TRBD1 (6 bases). CDR3 length: 13 residues. Per germline, CDR1 SGHDT and CDR2 YYEEEE. V lost 5 bases and J 2 bases, leaving 10 bases between the germline ends.

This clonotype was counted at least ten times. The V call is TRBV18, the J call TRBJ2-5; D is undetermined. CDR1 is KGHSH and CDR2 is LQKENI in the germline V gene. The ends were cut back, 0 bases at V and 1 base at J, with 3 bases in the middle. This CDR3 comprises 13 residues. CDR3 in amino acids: CASSPPSQETQYF. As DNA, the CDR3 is TGTGCCAGCTCACCACCTAGCCAAGAGACCCAGTACTTC.

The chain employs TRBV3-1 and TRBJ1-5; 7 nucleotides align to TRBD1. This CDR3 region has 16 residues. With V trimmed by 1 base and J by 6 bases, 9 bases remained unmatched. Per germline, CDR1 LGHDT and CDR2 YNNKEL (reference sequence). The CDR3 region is CASSQAAGGSGQPQHF. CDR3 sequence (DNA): TGTGCCAGCAGCCAAGCGGCAGGGGGGTCTGGTCAGCCCCAGCATTTT.

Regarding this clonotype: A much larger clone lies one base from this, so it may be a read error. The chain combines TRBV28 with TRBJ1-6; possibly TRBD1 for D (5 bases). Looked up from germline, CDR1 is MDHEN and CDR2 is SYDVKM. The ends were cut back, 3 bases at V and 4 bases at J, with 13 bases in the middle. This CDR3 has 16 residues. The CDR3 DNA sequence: TGTGCCAGCAGTTTTGAGGGGTGGCATTATAATTCACCCCTCCACTTT. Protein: CASSFEGWHYNSPLHF.

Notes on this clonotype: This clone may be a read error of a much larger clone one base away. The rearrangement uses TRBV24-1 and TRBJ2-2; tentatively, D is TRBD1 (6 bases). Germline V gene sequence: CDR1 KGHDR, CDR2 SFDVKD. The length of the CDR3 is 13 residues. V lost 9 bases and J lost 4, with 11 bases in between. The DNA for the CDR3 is TGTGCCACCTGTCAAGGGGGCACCGGGGAGCTGTTTTTT. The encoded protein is CATCQGGTGELFF.

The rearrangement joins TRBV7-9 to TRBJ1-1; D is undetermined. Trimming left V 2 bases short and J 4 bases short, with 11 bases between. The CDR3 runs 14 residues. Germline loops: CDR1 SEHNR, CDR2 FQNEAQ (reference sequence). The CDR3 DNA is TGTGCCAGCAGCTTAAGCCCTCCCCCCACTGAAGCTTTCTTT. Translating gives CASSLSPPPTEAFF.

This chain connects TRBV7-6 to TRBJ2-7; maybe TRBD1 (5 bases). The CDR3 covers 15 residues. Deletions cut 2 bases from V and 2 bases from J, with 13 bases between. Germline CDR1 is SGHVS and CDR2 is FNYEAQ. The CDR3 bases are TGTGCCAGCAGCTTAAGTGCCAGGGTGGCCTACGAGCAGTACTTC. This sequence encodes CASSLSARVAYEQYF.

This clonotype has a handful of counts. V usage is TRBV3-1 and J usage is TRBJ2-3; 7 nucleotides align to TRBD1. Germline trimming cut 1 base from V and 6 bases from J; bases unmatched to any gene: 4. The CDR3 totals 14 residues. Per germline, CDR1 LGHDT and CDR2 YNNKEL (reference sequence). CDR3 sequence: CASSQARQGDTQYF. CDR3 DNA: TGTGCCAGCAGCCAAGCCAGACAGGGCGATACGCAGTATTTT.

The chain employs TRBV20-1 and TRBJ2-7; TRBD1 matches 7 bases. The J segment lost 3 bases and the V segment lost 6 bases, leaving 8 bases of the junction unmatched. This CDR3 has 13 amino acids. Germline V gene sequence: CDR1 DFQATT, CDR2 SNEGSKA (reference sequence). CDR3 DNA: TGCAGTGCAGAACCGGGACAGTACTACGAGCAGTACTTC. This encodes CSAEPGQYYEQYF.

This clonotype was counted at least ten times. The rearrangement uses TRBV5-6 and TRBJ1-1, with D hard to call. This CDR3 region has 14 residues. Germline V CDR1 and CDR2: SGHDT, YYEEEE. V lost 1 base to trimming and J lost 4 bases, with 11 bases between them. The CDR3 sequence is CASSLFGTSTEAFF. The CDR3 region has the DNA TGTGCCAGCAGCTTGTTTGGCACTTCCACTGAAGCTTTCTTT. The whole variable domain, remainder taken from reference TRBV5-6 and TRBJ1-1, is DAGVTQSPTHLIKTRGQQVTLRCSPKSGHDTVSWYQQALGQGPQFIFQYYEEEERQRGNFPDRFSGHQFPNYSSELNVNALLLGDSALYLCASSLFGTSTEAFFGQGTRLTVV.

CDR3 in amino acids: CAITGSTGELFF. CDR3 nucleotide sequence: TGTGCCATAACAGGGAGCACCGGGGAGCTGTTTTTT. The chain is built from TRBV7-9 and TRBJ2-2; a weak D match, TRBD1 (6 bases). This CDR3 is built from 12 residues. CDR1 SEHNR and CDR2 FQNEAQ come from the germline V gene (reference sequence). The V gene lost 10 bases and the J gene lost 4 bases, with 10 bases spanning the gap.

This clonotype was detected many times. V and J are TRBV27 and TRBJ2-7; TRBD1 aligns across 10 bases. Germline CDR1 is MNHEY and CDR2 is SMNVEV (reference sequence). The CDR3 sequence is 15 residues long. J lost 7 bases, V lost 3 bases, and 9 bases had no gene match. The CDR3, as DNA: TGTGCCAGCAGTTTTTTGGGACAGGGGCCTCGGGAGCAGTACTTC. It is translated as CASSFLGQGPREQYF.

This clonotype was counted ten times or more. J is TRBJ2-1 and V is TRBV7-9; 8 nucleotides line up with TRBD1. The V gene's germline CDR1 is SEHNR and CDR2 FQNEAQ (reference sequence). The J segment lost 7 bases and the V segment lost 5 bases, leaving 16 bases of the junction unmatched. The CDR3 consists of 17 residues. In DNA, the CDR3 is TGTGCCAGCAGCGCAACACCTGGGACAGGAGGGTTGAATGAGCAGTTCTTC. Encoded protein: CASSATPGTGGLNEQFF.

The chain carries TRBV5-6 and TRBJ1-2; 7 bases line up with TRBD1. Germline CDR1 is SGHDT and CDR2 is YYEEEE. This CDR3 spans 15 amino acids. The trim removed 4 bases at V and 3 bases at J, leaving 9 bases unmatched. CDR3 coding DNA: TGTGCCAGCAGCGCCCAGACAGGGAAGGACTATGGCTACACCTTC. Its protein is CASSAQTGKDYGYTF.

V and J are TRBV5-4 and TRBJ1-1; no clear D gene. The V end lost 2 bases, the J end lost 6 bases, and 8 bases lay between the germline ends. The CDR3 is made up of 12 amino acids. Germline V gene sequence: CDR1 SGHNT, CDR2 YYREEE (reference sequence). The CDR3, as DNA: TGTGCCAGCAGCTTTGACATATCTGAAGCTTTCTTT. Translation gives CASSFDISEAFF. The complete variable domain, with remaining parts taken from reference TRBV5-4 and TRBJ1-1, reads ETGVTQSPTHLIKTRGQQVTLRCSSQSGHNTVSWYQQALGQGPQFIFQYYREEENGRGNFPPRFSGLQFPNYSSELNVNALELDDSALYLCASSFDISEAFFGQGTRLTVV.